This is a list of T cell receptor beta chains from one sample in a study of CD8+CD57+ T cells in acquired aplastic anemia. TCRdb passed the reads through MiXCR, listing each CDR3 protein once. The sample yields under 250,000 distinct CDR3 sequences, roughly 33% seen once. Source material: sorted CD4+, CD8+, or CD8+CD57+ T cells (not recorded which) from PBMCs. These TCRs come from a human donor in good health, serving as a control. CDR3s include the opening cysteine and the closing phenylalanine or tryptophan. The order of the fields is J gene, V gene, clone size, D gene, CDR3 protein, CDR3 DNA. The D gene is left open where the match is weak. The listing skips clone size in some rows; elsewhere it reads once, few, many or a size class.

TRBJ1-4,TRBV19,many,TRBD1,CASSRGRPDEKLFF,TGTGCCAGTAGCAGGGGGCGCCCTGATGAAAAACTGTTTTTT
TRBJ1-1,TRBV28,few,TRBD1,CASSPGTGETLGTEAFF,TGTGCCAGCAGCCCCGGGACAGGGGAGACCTTGGGGACTGAAGCTTTCTTT
TRBJ1-1,TRBV7-3,few,NA,CASSYSWTNTEAFF,TGTGCCAGCAGTTACTCTTGGACGAACACTGAAGCTTTCTTT
TRBJ2-1,TRBV19,NA,NA,CASSQLQGGNEQFF,TGTGCCAGTAGTCAACTTCAAGGGGGCAATGAGCAGTTCTTC
TRBJ1-1,TRBV12-3/TRBV12-4,few,NA,CASSTSPPEVNTEAFF,TGTGCCAGCAGCACAAGTCCTCCCGAGGTGAACACTGAAGCTTTCTTT
TRBJ1-1,TRBV19,many,NA,CASRTDKGHQFEAFF,TGTGCCAGTAGGACTGACAAGGGACACCAATTTGAAGCTTTCTTT
TRBJ1-1,TRBV10-3,NA,NA,CAISEPGQTNTEAFF,TGTGCCATCAGTGAACCCGGACAGACGAACACTGAAGCTTTCTTT
TRBJ2-2,TRBV10-3,many,TRBD2,CAIRATLGLAGFGGELFF,TGTGCCATCAGGGCTACATTAGGACTAGCGGGTTTCGGCGGGGAGCTGTTTTTT
TRBJ1-4,TRBV4-1,many,NA,CASSRVANEKLFF,TGCGCCAGCAGCAGGGTCGCTAATGAAAAACTGTTTTTT
TRBJ2-3,TRBV29-1,few,TRBD2,CSVAWTSRIPDTQYF,TGCAGCGTCGCCTGGACTAGCCGGATTCCCGATACGCAGTATTTT
TRBJ2-1,TRBV10-3,NA,TRBD2,CAIKGLATYNEQFF,TGTGCCATCAAGGGACTAGCGACCTACAATGAGCAGTTCTTC
TRBJ1-1,TRBV7-3,many,NA,CASRRSLNTEAFF,TGTGCCAGCAGGCGGAGCCTGAACACTGAAGCTTTCTTT
TRBJ1-6,TRBV25-1,NA,TRBD1,CASSQTGGANPTLSYNSPLHF,TGTGCCAGCAGTCAAACAGGGGGCGCAAACCCCACCCTCTCCTATAATTCACCCCTCCACTTT
TRBJ2-3,TRBV7-8,many,NA,CASSSWTGTDTQYF,TGTGCCAGCAGCTCTTGGACTGGTACAGATACGCAGTATTTT
TRBJ2-7,TRBV30,NA,TRBD1,CAWSVIRDRGRPGQYF,TGTGCCTGGAGTGTTATCCGGGACAGGGGGCGCCCAGGGCAGTACTTC
TRBJ1-5,TRBV7-8,NA,NA,CASSFRPQHF,TGTGCCAGCAGCTTTCGGCCCCAGCATTTT
TRBJ2-1,TRBV29-1,many,TRBD1,CSVAGQGYNEQFF,TGCAGCGTTGCGGGACAGGGGTACAATGAGCAGTTCTTC
TRBJ1-2,TRBV24-1,once,TRBD1,CATSEMTGYYGYTF,TGTGCCACCAGTGAGATGACAGGGTACTATGGCTACACCTTC
TRBJ1-1,TRBV25-1,NA,NA,CASSESLEAFF,TGTGCCAGCAGTGAAAGTTTGGAAGCTTTCTTT
TRBJ2-7,TRBV11-2,few,NA,CASSLDRQGHTYEQYF,TGTGCCAGCAGCTTAGATAGGCAGGGTCACACCTACGAGCAGTACTTC
TRBJ1-6,TRBV5-4,NA,NA,CASSLERGGSPLHF,TGTGCCAGCAGCTTGGAAAGGGGCGGATCACCCCTCCACTTT
TRBJ1-1,TRBV28,NA,NA,CASYRVNTEAFF,TGTGCCAGTTACAGGGTGAACACTGAAGCTTTCTTT
TRBJ1-6,TRBV28,many,NA,CASSPRGYNSPLHF,TGTGCCAGCAGCCCGAGGGGTTATAATTCACCCCTCCACTTT
TRBJ2-7,TRBV9,many,NA,CASRQWTYEQYF,TGTGCCAGCAGACAGTGGACCTACGAGCAGTACTTC
TRBJ2-7,TRBV15,NA,NA,CATSRAGSVYEQYF,TGTGCCACCAGCAGAGCGGGATCAGTCTACGAGCAGTACTTC
TRBJ1-5,TRBV6-1,many,NA,CASRRAQGHSNQPQHF,TGTGCCAGCAGACGAGCACAGGGCCATAGCAATCAGCCCCAGCATTTT
TRBJ2-1,TRBV11-2,few,TRBD2,CASSFLITSGDNEQFF,TGTGCCAGCAGCTTCCTGATCACTAGCGGAGACAATGAGCAGTTCTTC
TRBJ2-3,TRBV7-2,once,NA,CASSIGGLTDTQYF,TGTGCCAGTAGTATCGGTGGACTCACAGATACGCAGTATTTT
TRBJ2-7,TRBV7-2,many,NA,CASSRTKPDYEQYF,TGTGCCAGCAGTCGCACCAAACCCGACTACGAGCAGTACTTC
TRBJ1-4,TRBV24-1,NA,NA,CATSDEHQDKDNEKLFF,TGTGCCACCAGTGATGAACACCAAGACAAGGATAATGAAAAACTGTTTTTC
TRBJ2-1,TRBV6-5,few,TRBD2,CASSYGLADYNEQFF,TGTGCCAGCAGTTACGGACTAGCAGACTACAATGAGCAGTTCTTC
TRBJ1-3,TRBV25-1,few,NA,CASRISTKLKSSGNTIYF,TGTGCCAGCAGAATTTCGACTAAATTAAAGAGCTCTGGAAACACCATATATTTT
TRBJ2-5,TRBV30,NA,NA,CAWSGSVETQYF,TGTGCCTGGAGTGGCTCGGTGGAGACCCAGTACTTC
TRBJ2-5,TRBV11-1,many,TRBD2,CASSLLDLGLAGKTQYF,TGTGCCAGCAGCTTGCTCGATTTAGGACTAGCGGGGAAGACCCAGTACTTC
TRBJ1-5,TRBV15,many,NA,CATSRGRIADHQPQHF,TGTGCCACCAGCAGGGGACGGATCGCCGACCATCAGCCCCAGCATTTT
TRBJ1-5,TRBV6-1,few,NA,CASSEAGGGSGQPQHF,TGTGCCAGCAGTGAAGCGGGGGGGGGCTCAGGGCAGCCCCAGCATTTT
TRBJ1-6,TRBV3-1,many,NA,CASSQAGPSSPLHF,TGTGCCAGCAGCCAAGCCGGACCGAGTTCACCCCTCCACTTT
TRBJ2-2,TRBV20-1,NA,TRBD1,CSAPDRGRTGELFF,TGCAGTGCACCGGACAGGGGTAGGACCGGGGAGCTGTTTTTT
TRBJ1-3,TRBV5-6,few,TRBD1,CASNQIGGAGTGRNTIYF,TGTGCCAGCAACCAGATTGGAGGAGCCGGGACAGGGAGAAACACCATATATTTT
TRBJ1-1,TRBV20-1,many,NA,CSAKPSGQQNTEAFF,TGCAGTGCCAAGCCTAGTGGACAGCAAAACACTGAAGCTTTCTTT
TRBJ1-1,TRBV29-1,NA,NA,CSVREGGNTEAFF,TGCAGCGTGAGAGAGGGCGGGAACACTGAAGCTTTCTTT
TRBJ1-2,TRBV12-3/TRBV12-4,many,NA,CASSNGQIYGYTF,TGTGCCAGCAGTAACGGACAAATCTATGGCTACACCTTC
TRBJ1-2,TRBV9,once,TRBD1,CASSVEGQGPYGYTF,TGTGCCAGCAGCGTAGAGGGACAGGGGCCCTATGGCTACACCTTC
TRBJ1-1,TRBV20-1,many,NA,CSAEKKNTEAFF,TGCAGTGCTGAGAAGAAGAACACTGAAGCTTTCTTT
TRBJ2-5,TRBV7-8,NA,TRBD2,CASSPPGLAGEQETQYF,TGTGCCAGCAGCCCACCCGGACTAGCGGGAGAACAAGAGACCCAGTACTTC
TRBJ1-1,TRBV2,many,NA,CASSGTAKTEAFF,TGTGCCAGCAGTGGGACGGCGAAAACTGAAGCTTTCTTT
TRBJ2-1,TRBV28,NA,TRBD2,CASCRLAGANYNEQFF,TGTGCCAGCTGCCGACTAGCGGGAGCGAACTACAATGAGCAGTTCTTC
TRBJ1-1,TRBV6-5,many,TRBD1,CASISQGAEAFF,TGTGCCAGCATTTCACAGGGGGCTGAAGCTTTCTTT